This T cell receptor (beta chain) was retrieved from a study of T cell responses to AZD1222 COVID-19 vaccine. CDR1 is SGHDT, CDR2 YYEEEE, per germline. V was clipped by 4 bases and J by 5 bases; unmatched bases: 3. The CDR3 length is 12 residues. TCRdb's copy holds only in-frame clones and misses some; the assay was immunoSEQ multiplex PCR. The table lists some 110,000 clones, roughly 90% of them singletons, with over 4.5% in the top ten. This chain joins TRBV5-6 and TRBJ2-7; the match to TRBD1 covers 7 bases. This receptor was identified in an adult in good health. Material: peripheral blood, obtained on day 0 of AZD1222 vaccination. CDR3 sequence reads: CASSQTGHEQYF. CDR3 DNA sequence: TGTGCCAGCAGCCAGACAGGGCACGAGCAGTACTTC.